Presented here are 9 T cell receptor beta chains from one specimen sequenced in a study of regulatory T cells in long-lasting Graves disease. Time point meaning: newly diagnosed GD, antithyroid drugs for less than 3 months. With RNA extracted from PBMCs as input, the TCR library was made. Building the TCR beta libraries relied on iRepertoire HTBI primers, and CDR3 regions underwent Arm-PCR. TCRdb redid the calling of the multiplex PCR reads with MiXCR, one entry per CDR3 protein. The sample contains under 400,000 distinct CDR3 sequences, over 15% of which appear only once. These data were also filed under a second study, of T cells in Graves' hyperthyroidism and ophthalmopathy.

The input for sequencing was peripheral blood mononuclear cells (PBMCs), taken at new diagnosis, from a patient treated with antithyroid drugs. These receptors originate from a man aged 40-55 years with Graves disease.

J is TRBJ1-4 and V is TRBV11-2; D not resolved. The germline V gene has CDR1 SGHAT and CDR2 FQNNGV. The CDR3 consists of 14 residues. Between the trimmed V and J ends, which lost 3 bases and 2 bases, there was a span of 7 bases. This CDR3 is CASSFYGTNEKLFF. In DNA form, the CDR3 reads TGTGCCAGCAGCTTTTACGGTACTAATGAAAAACTGTTTTTT.

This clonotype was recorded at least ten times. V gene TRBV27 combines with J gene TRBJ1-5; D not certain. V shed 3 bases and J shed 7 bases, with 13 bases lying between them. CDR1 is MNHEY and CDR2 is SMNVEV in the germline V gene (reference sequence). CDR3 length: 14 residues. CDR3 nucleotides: TGTGCCAGCAGTTTCGACCGGTTGGGACAGCCCCAGCATTTT. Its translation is CASSFDRLGQPQHF.

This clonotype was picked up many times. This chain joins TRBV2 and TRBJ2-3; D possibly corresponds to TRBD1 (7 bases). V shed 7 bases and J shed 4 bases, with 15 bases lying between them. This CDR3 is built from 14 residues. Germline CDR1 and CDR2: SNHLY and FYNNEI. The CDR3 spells CASTPQGRPDTQYF. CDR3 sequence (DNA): TGTGCCAGCACCCCACAGGGGAGGCCAGATACGCAGTATTTT.

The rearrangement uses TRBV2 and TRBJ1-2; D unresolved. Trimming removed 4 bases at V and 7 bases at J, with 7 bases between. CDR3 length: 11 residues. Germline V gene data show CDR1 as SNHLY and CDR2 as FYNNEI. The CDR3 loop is CASSGQGGYTF. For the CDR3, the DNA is TGTGCCAGCAGTGGACAAGGTGGCTACACCTTC.

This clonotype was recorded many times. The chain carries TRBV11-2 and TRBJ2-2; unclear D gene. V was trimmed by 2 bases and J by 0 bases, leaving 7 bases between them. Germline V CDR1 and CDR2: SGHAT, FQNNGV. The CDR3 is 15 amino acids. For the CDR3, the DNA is TGTGCCAGCAGCTTATTTGCCGCGAACACCGGGGAGCTGTTTTTT. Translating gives CASSLFAANTGELFF.

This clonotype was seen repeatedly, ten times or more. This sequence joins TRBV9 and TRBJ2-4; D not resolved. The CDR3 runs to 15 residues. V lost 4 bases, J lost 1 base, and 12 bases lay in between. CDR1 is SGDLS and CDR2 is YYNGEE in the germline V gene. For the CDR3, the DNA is TGTGCCAGCAGCACAAGGACGGGTGCCAAAAACATTCAGTACTTC. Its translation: CASSTRTGAKNIQYF.

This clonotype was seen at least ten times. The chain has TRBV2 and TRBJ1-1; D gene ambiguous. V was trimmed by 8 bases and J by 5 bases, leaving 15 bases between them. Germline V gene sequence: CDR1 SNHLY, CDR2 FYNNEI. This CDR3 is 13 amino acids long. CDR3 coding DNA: TGTGCCAGCGATAGCGGAGGAGAGACTGAAGCTTTCTTT. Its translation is CASDSGGETEAFF. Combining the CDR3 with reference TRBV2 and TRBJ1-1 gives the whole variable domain EPEVTQTPSHQVTQMGQEVILRCVPISNHLYFYWYRQILGQKVEFLVSFYNNEISEKSEIFDDQFSVERPDGSNFTLKIRSTKLEDSAMYFCASDSGGETEAFFGQGTRLTVV.

For the CDR3, the DNA is TGTGCCAGCAGTTTAAAGCCATCCTCCTACGAGCAGTACTTC. Its translation is CASSLKPSSYEQYF. The gene calls are TRBV11-3 and TRBJ2-7; no clear D. The germline V gene has CDR1 SGHNT and CDR2 YENEEA. V was trimmed by 6 bases and J by 0 bases, leaving 12 bases between them. The CDR3 covers 14 residues.

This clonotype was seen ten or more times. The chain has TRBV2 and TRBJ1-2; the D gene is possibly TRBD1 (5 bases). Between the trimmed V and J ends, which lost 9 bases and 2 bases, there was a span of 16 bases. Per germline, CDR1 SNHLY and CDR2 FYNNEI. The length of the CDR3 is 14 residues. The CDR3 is CARSPDTSNYGYTF. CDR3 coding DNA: TGTGCCAGGAGCCCGGACACATCAAACTATGGCTACACCTTC.